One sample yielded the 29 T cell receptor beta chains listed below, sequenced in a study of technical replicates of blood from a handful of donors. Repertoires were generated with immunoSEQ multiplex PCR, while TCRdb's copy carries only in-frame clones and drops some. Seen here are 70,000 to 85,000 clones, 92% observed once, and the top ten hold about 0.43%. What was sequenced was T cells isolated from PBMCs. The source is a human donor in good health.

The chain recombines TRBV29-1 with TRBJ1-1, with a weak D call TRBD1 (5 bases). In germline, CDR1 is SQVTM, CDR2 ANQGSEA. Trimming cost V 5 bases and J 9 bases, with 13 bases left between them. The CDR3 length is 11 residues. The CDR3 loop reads CSVTGTLQAFF. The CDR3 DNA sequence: TGCAGCGTTACAGGTACCCTACAAGCTTTCTTT.

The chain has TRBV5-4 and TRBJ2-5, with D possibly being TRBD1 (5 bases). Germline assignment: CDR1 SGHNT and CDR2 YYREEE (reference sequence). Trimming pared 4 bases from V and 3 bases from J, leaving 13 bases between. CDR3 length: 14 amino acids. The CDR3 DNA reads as TGTGCCAGCAGCAGACAAGACAGAAAAGAGACCCAGTACTTC. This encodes CASSRQDRKETQYF.

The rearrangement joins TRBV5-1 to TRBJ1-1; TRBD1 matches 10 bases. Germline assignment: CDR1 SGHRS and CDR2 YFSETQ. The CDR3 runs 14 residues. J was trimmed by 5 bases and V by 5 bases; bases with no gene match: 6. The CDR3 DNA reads TGCGCCAGCAGTTGGGCGGGACAGGGGACTGAAGCTTTCTTT. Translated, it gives CASSWAGQGTEAFF.

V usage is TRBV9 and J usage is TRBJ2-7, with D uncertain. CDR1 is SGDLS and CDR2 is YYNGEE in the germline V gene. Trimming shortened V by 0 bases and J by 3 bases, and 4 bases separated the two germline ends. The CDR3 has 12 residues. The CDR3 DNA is TGTGCCAGCAGCGTAGACGGCTACGAGCAGTACTTC. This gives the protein CASSVDGYEQYF.

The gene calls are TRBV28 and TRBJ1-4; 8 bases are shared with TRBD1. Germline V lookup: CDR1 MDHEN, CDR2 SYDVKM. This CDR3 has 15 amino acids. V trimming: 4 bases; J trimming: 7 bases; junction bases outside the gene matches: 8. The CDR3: CASSSDRGGGEKLFF. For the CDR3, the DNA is TGTGCCAGCAGTTCCGACAGGGGTGGAGGTGAAAAACTGTTTTTT.

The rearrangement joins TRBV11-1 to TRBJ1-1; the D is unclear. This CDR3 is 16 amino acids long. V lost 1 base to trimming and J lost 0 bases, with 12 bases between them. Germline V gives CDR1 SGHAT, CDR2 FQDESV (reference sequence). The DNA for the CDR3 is TGTGCCAGCAGCTTAGGGAATTGGAGAGTGAACACTGAAGCTTTCTTT. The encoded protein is CASSLGNWRVNTEAFF.

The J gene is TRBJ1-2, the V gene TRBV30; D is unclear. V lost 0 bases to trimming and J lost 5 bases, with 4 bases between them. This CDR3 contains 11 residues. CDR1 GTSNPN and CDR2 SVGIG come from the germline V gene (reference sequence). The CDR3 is CAWSVQYGYTF. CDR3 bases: TGTGCCTGGAGTGTACAGTATGGCTACACCTTC.

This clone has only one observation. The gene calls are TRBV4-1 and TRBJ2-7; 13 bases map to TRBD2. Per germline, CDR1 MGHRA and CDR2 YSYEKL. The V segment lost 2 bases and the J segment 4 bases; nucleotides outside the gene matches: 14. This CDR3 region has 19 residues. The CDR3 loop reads CASSQLRLAGGRVTYEQYF. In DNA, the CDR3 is TGCGCCAGCAGCCAACTGAGACTAGCGGGAGGCAGGGTGACTTACGAGCAGTACTTC.

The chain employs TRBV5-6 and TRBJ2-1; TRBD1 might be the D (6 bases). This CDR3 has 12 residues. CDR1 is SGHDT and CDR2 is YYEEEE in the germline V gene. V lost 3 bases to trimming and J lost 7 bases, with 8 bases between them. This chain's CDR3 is CASSWQGNEQFF. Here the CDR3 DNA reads TGTGCCAGCAGCTGGCAGGGGAATGAGCAGTTCTTC.

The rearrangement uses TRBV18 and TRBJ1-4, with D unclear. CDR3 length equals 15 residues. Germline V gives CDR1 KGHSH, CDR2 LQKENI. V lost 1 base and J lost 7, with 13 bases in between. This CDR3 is CASSPRGAGGEKLFF. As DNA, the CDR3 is TGTGCCAGCTCACCACGAGGTGCGGGTGGTGAAAAACTGTTTTTT.

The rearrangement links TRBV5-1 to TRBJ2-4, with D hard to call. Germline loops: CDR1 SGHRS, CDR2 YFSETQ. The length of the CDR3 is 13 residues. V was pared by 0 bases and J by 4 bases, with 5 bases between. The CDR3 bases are TGCGCCAGCAGCTTGGGGCAGAAAAACATTCAGTACTTC. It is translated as CASSLGQKNIQYF.

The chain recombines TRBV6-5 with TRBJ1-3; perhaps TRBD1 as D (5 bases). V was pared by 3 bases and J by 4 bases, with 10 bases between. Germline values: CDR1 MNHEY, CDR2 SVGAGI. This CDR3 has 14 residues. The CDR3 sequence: CASSYQGEGNTIYF. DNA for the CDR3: TGTGCCAGCAGTTATCAGGGCGAAGGAAACACCATATATTTT.

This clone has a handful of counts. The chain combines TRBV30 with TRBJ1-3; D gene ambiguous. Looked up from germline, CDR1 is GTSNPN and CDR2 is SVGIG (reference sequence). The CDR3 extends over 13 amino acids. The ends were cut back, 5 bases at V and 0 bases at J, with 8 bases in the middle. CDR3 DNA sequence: TGTGCCTGGCAAAGAGGCTCTGGAAACACCATATATTTT. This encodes CAWQRGSGNTIYF.

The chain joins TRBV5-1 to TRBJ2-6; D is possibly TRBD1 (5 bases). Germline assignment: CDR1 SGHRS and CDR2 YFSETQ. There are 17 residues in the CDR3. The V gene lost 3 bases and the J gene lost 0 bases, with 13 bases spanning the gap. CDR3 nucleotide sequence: TGCGCCAGCAGCTCCCTTGGTGGGGCCTCTGGGGCCAACGTCCTGACTTTC. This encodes CASSSLGGASGANVLTF.

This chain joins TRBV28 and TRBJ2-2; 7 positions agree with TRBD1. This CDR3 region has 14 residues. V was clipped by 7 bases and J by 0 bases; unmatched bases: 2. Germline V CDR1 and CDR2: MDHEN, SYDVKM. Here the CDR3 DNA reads TGTGCCAGCAAGGGACAGTCGAACACCGGGGAGCTGTTTTTT. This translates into CASKGQSNTGELFF.

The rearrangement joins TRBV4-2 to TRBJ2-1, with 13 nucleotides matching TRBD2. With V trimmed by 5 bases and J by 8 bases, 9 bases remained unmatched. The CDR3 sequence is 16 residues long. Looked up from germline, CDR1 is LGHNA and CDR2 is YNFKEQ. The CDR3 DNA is TGTGCCAGCAGCGAAAGACTAGCGGGAGGTCGCGATGAGCAGTTCTTC. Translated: CASSERLAGGRDEQFF.

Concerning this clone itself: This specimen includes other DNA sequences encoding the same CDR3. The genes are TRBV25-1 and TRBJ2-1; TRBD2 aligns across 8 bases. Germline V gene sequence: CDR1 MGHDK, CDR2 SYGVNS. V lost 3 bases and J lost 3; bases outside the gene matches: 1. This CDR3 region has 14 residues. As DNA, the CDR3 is TGTGCCAGCAGTGACAGCGGGAGCTACAATGAGCAGTTCTTC. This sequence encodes CASSDSGSYNEQFF.

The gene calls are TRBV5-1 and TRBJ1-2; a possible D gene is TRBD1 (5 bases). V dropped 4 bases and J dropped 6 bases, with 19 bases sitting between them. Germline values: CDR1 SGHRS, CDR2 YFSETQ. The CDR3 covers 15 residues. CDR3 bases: TGCGCCAGCAGCCCTGGCACGGGGGGACCCCATGGCTACACCTTC. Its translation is CASSPGTGGPHGYTF.

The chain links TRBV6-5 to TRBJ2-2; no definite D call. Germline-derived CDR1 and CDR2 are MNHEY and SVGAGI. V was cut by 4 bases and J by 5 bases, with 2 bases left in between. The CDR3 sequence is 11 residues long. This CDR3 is CASSLTGELFF. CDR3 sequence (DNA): TGTGCCAGCAGTTTAACCGGGGAGCTGTTTTTT.

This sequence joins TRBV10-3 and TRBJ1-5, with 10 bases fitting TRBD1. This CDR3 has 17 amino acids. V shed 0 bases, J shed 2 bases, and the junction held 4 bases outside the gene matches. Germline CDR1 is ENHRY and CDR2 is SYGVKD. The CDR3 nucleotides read TGTGCCATCAGTGAGTCGGGAGGGACAGGGGGCAATCAGCCCCAGCATTTT. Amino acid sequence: CAISESGGTGGNQPQHF.

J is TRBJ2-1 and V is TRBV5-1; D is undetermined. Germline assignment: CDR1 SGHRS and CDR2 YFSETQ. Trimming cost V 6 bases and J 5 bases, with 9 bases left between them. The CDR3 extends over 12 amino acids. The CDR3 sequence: CASNLLDNEQFF. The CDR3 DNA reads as TGCGCCAGCAATTTACTTGACAATGAGCAGTTCTTC.

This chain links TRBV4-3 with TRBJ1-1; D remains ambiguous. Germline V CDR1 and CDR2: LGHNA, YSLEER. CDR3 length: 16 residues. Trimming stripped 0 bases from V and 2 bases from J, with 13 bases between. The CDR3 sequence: CASSQDLREVNTEAFF. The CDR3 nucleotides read TGCGCCAGCAGCCAAGACCTCCGAGAGGTCAACACTGAAGCTTTCTTT.

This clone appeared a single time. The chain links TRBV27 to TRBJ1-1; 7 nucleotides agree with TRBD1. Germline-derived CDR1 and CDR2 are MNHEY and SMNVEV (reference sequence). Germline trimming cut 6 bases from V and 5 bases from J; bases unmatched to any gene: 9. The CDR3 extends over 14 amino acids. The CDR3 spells CASSPTGARTEAFF. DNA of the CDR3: TGTGCCAGCAGCCCCACAGGGGCGCGTACTGAAGCTTTCTTT.

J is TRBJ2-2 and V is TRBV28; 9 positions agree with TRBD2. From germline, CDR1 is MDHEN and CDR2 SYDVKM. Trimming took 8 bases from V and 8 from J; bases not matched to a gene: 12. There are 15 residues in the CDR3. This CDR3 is CASGNSGRAFGELFF. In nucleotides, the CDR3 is TGTGCCAGCGGAAATAGCGGGAGAGCCTTTGGGGAGCTGTTTTTT.

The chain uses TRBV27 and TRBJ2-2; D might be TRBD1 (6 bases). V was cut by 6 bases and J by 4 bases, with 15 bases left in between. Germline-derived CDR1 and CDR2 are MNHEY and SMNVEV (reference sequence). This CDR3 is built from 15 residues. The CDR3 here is CASSSTGTPTGELFF. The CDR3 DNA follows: TGTGCCAGCAGCTCAACCGGGACACCCACCGGGGAGCTGTTTTTT.

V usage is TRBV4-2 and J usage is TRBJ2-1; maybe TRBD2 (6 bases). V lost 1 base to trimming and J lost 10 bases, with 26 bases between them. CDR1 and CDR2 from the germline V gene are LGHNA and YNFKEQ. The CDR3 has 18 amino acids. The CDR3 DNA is TGTGCCAGCAGCCAAGCCCCCCCTGGCGGGATACTCTTGGCGGAGCAGTTCTTC. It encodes CASSQAPPGGILLAEQFF.

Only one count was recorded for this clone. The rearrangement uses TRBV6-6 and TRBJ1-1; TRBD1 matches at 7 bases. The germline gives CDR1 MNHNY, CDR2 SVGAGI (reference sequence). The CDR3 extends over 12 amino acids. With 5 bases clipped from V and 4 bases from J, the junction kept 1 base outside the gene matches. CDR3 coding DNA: TGTGCCAGCAGTCCAGGGGGCACTGAAGCTTTCTTT. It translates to CASSPGGTEAFF.

The CDR3 nucleotides read TGTGCCAGCAGTACCTCGCGGGCCTCGGGGTATGGCTACACCTTC. Protein: CASSTSRASGYGYTF. This chain connects TRBV27 to TRBJ1-2; unclear D gene. Deletions cut 5 bases from V and 5 bases from J, with 18 bases between. The germline V gene has CDR1 MNHEY and CDR2 SMNVEV (reference sequence). The CDR3 length is 15 residues.

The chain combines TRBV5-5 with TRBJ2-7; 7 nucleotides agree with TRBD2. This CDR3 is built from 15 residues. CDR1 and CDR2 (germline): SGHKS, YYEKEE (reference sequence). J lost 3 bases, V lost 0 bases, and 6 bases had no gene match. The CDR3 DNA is TGTGCCAGCAGCTTGGCCCCCCTAGCGGACTACGAGCAGTACTTC. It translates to CASSLAPLADYEQYF.